Shown below are 12 T cell receptor beta chains from a single sample sequenced in a study of persistence of HIV-infected CD4 T cells. The stimulus was lysate of CMV-infected fibroblasts, 8.5 to 10 ug/mL. Sorted nonresponding memory CD4+ T cells were CD40L-negative, CD69-negative, CD45RO-high. The immunoSEQ assay was version 4, run in survey mode. Repertoires were generated with immunoSEQ multiplex PCR, while TCRdb's copy carries only in-frame clones and drops some. The profile shows more than 25,000 clones, around 82% of them singletons. Antigens for these TCRs are unknown. The source was CD4+ T cells sorted from PBMCs after approximately 18-hour stimulation, collected from a patient who received antiretroviral therapy. These receptors originate from an adult woman with HIV who was CMV-seropositive.

CDR3 amino acids: CASSLGTADGYTF. CDR3 sequence (DNA): TGTGCCAGCAGTTTAGGGACGGCCGATGGCTACACCTTC. The J gene is TRBJ1-2, the V gene TRBV2; weak D call: TRBD1 (5 bases). The CDR3 runs 13 residues. The V and J ends lost 5 bases and 6 bases respectively, with 13 bases between them. The germline gives CDR1 SNHLY, CDR2 FYNNEI.

This clone appeared a single time. The genes are TRBV6-2 or TRBV6-3 and TRBJ2-3, with 8 nucleotides matching TRBD2. Germline V gene sequence: CDR1 MNHEY, CDR2 SVGEGT. CDR3 length: 15 residues. Trimming removed 2 bases from V and 2 bases from J; junction bases left unmatched: 3. In nucleotides, the CDR3 is TGTGCCAGCAGTTACACTAGCGGCCCCACAGATACGCAGTATTTT. Residues: CASSYTSGPTDTQYF.

This clone was recorded a few times. The chain recombines TRBV18 with TRBJ1-5; TRBD1 matches at 9 bases. The CDR3 sequence is 15 residues long. CDR1 is KGHSH and CDR2 is LQKENI in the germline V gene. V dropped 4 bases and J dropped 4; count of bases not matched to a gene: 5. CDR3 DNA: TGTGCCAGCTCACTGGACAGGGGTAGGAATCAGCCCCAGCATTTT. Amino acids: CASSLDRGRNQPQHF.

The rearrangement joins TRBV6-5 to TRBJ1-6; 10 nucleotides agree with TRBD1. Germline CDR1 MNHEY, CDR2 SVGAGI. Trimming at V came to 7 bases and at J to 7 bases, leaving 7 bases not matched to a gene. The CDR3 loop spans 15 amino acids. The CDR3 region is CASNTGTGVNSPLHF. The CDR3 DNA follows: TGTGCCAGCAACACGGGGACAGGGGTAAATTCACCCCTCCACTTT.

This chain uses TRBV4-1 with TRBJ2-3; TRBD2 matches 9 bases. Germline values: CDR1 MGHRA, CDR2 YSYEKL. The CDR3 consists of 15 residues. V lost 2 bases, J lost 3 bases, and 3 bases stayed unmatched. The CDR3 bases are TGCGCCAGCAGCCAAATAGCGGGGGAGACAGATACGCAGTATTTT. Protein sequence: CASSQIAGETDTQYF.

The chain has TRBV7-8 and TRBJ1-5; TRBD1 might be the D (6 bases). CDR1 is SGHVS, CDR2 FQNEAQ, per germline. Between the trimmed V and J ends, which lost 3 bases and 2 bases, there was a span of 11 bases. CDR3 length equals 15 residues. CDR3 region: CASSLGHGGNQPQHF. For the CDR3, the DNA is TGTGCCAGCAGCTTGGGACACGGAGGCAATCAGCCCCAGCATTTT.

This rearrangement joins TRBV5-4 to TRBJ1-1; the D is unclear. Between the trimmed V and J ends, which lost 0 bases and 7 bases, there was a span of 10 bases. The CDR3 runs to 13 residues. Germline values: CDR1 SGHNT, CDR2 YYREEE (reference sequence). CDR3 DNA sequence: TGTGCCAGCAGCTTGGGTGTTGTCGGTGAAGCTTTCTTT. It encodes CASSLGVVGEAFF.

This chain joins TRBV6-5 and TRBJ2-2; TRBD2 might be the D (6 bases). The germline CDR1 and CDR2 sequences are MNHEY and SVGAGI. Between the trimmed V and J ends, which lost 0 bases and 4 bases, there was a span of 12 bases. The CDR3 covers 16 residues. The CDR3 spells CASSYSAGSSTGELFF. CDR3 bases: TGTGCCAGCAGTTACTCGGCGGGGTCGAGCACCGGGGAGCTGTTTTTT.

This clone was observed once. V is TRBV10-1 and J is TRBJ2-5; 10 bases are a match to TRBD2. From germline, CDR1 is WNHNN and CDR2 SYGVQD (reference sequence). The length of the CDR3 is 15 residues. V lost 2 bases and J lost 4; bases outside the gene matches: 4. CDR3 sequence (DNA): TGCGCCAGCAGTGAGCAGCGGGGGGGTTCAGAGACCCAGTACTTC. Amino acid sequence: CASSEQRGGSETQYF.

This chain joins TRBV7-8 and TRBJ2-2; D is ambiguous. This CDR3 has 14 amino acids. Trimming pared 5 bases from V and 4 bases from J, leaving 11 bases between. Germline V gene lookup returns CDR1 SGHVS and CDR2 FQNEAQ. The CDR3 DNA follows: TGTGCCAGCAGCCCAAGCCTATTCACCGGGGAGCTGTTTTTT. It translates to CASSPSLFTGELFF.

This chain links TRBV7-3 with TRBJ2-5; 12 bases match TRBD1. The CDR3 has 16 amino acids. From germline, CDR1 is SGHTA and CDR2 FQGTGA. The trim removed 4 bases at V and 4 bases at J, leaving 7 bases unmatched. The CDR3 reads CASSSSGTGGAETQYF. CDR3 nucleotide sequence: TGTGCCAGCAGCTCCTCCGGGACAGGGGGCGCAGAGACCCAGTACTTC. Full variable domain (missing parts from reference TRBV7-3 and TRBJ2-5): GAGVSQTPSNKVTEKGKYVELRCDPISGHTALYWYRQSLGQGPEFLIYFQGTGAADDSGLPNDRFFAVRPEGSVSTLKIQRTERGDSAVYLCASSSSGTGGAETQYFGPGTRLLVL.

The chain uses TRBV29-1 and TRBJ2-1; the D is unclear. CDR3 size: 14 residues. The V end was cut by 6 bases, the J end by 0 bases, with 12 bases between. CDR1 and CDR2 (germline): SQVTM, ANQGSEA. The CDR3 sequence: CSVKGSSSYNEQFF. The DNA of the CDR3 is TGCAGCGTAAAGGGATCCAGCTCCTACAATGAGCAGTTCTTC.